This TCR beta chain was recorded in a study of precursors of human CD4 cytotoxic T cells (dated by TCRdb to the late 2010s). General notes on the study: In total, CD4+ memory subsets from over 11 donors went into the bulk TCR-seq analysis. TCR-seq analysis of roughly 14 donors yielded TCRalpha and TCRbeta chain sequences (table S7). Beyond this particular receptor, the publication reports: Only 13 of the 14 donors were included in some bulk TCR-seq comparisons, which suggests that not every subset was available for every donor. Expanded effector clonotypes accounted for a larger share of IL-7Rhigh TEMRA clonotypes than of TEM or TCM clonotypes. Compared with the TCM and TEM subsets, the IL-7Rhigh and IL-7R- TEMRA subsets had more restricted TCR repertoires, marked by lower diversity and more expanded clonotypes. According to the authors, an observational design in humans cannot definitively determine the direction of differentiation between precursor and effector cells.

To test whether a precursor-effector relationship exists among CD4 cytotoxic T cells, bulk UMI-based TCR sequencing was run on four sorted CD4+ memory subsets: TCM, TEM, IL-7Rhigh TEMRA, and IL-7R- TEMRA. The cells came from peripheral blood mononuclear cells that had been isolated from human blood. TCRdb lists the instrument as Illumina MiSeq. As for the original processing: To quantify repertoire diversity, the Shannon-Wiener index was calculated using VDJtools. Expanded TCRbeta clonotypes were defined as those with a clonotype frequency of at least 3. TCRdb redid the processing of the public reads, applying fastp at Q25 and MiXCR, and retained in-frame beta chains. Rows are unified per CDR3 protein, each entry keeping the most common DNA and genes. The V and J calls come from TCRdb's annotation, not from the publication. The sample table holds 740 or so distinct CDR3 sequences, of which around 20% were seen once. The ten largest make up around a tenth of the sample.

Sequences SGDLS (CDR1) and YYNGEE (CDR2) are obtained from the germline V gene. At the junction V is shortened by 3 bases and J by 0 bases; bases outside the gene matches: 5. Reading from cysteine to phenylalanine, the CDR3 counts 16 amino acids. Of all the DNA, just the CDR3 is kept, 48 bases in frame from base 1. In the case of this clonotype: This clone's antigen is unknown. Nothing much larger sits one base from this clone, and base qualities are not available.

The chain joins TRBV9 to TRBJ2-1, with 8 bases matching TRBD1. The sequencing sample was made of memory CD4+ T cells from blood (PBMCs). This clonotype originated in a human donor in good health. The DNA sequence reads TGTGCCAGCAGCGCCCGCGGACAGGGCTCCTACAATGAGCAGTTCTTC. It translates to CASSARGQGSYNEQFF.